The clone carrying this TCR beta chain was seen many times. Its antigen is still unknown. The sample is drawn from a study of T cell repertoires in cytomegalovirus infection. The wider study: Recently identified HLA-C-restricted CMV epitopes and well-studied HLA-B-restricted CMV epitopes were used by the study. It was the public TCR beta signatures that indicated both CMV infection and matching HLA type.

TCRdb reanalysed the reads using MiXCR and keeps one entry per CDR3 protein. The table lists 750,000 to 900,000 distinct CDR3 sequences, 25% to 30% of them singletons. Study conclusions and caveats: HLA-C-restricted CMV-specific TCR beta clonotypes were dominant in the ex vivo response. CMV carriers having the relevant HLA were flagged by cumulative public TCR beta family frequency.

This CDR3 is 16 amino acids long. V dropped 1 base and J dropped 4; count of bases not matched to a gene: 7. This sequence joins TRBV12-3 or TRBV12-4 and TRBJ2-1, with 7 bases matching TRBD2. The starting material was cultured CD8+ T cells from PBMCs, obtained from culture after CMV antigen stimulation. This receptor was identified in a human donor in good health (CMV status not recorded). Some clones in this sample may be carry-over from other donors' samples. This chain's CDR3 is CASSLVLSGEYNEQFF. CDR3 in DNA: TGTGCCAGCAGTTTAGTTCTGAGCGGGGAGTACAATGAGCAGTTCTTC.